This T cell receptor (beta chain) is from a study of shared T cell receptors in the human thymus. The CDR3 runs to 14 residues. CDR1 MGHRA and CDR2 YSYEKL come from the germline V gene. Deletions cut 3 bases from V and 5 bases from J, with 11 bases between. Generated by immunoSEQ multiplex PCR, the TCRdb table keeps only in-frame clones and is missing some. Among 600,000 or so clones, about 89% were seen once, and the ten largest hold about 0.0094%. The same specimen was also included in a second study, on human thymus T cells. That source adds: Thymic as well as blood repertoires seemed to favor certain V and J genes unevenly.

The gene calls are TRBV4-1 and TRBJ1-5; D is ambiguous. The material sequenced was thymocytes. This TCR was recovered from a boy younger than two with a congenital heart defect. CDR3 nucleotide sequence: TGCGCCAGCAGCCAGTCCCCCGGGGATCAGCCCCAGCATTTT. The encoded protein is CASSQSPGDQPQHF.